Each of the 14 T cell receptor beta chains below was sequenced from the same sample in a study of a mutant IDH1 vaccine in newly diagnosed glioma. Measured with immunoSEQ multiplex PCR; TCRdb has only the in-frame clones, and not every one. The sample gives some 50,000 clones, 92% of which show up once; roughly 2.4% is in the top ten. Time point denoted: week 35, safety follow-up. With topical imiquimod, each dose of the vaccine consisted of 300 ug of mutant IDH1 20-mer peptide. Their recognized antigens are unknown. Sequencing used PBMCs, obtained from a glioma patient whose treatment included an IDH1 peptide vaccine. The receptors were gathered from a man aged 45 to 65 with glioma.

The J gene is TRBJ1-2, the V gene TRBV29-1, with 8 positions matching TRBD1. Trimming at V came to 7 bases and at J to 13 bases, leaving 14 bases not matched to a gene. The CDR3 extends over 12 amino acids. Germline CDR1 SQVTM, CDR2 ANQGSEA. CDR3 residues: CSATHARTGPTF. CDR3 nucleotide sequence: TGCAGCGCTACGCACGCCCGGACAGGGCCCACCTTC.

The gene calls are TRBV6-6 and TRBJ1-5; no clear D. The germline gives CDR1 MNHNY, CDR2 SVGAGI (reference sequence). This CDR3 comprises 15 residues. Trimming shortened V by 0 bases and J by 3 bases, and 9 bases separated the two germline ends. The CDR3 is CASSYSHSLNQPQHF. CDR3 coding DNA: TGTGCCAGCAGTTACTCGCACAGCCTCAATCAGCCCCAGCATTTT.

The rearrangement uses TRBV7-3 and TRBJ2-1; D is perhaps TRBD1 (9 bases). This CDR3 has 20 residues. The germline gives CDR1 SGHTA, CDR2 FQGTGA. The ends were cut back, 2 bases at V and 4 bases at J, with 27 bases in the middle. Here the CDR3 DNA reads TGTGCCAGCAGCTTAGGACACCGGGACAGGGCCCTAGCGGGTTACAATGAGCAGTTCTTC. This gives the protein CASSLGHRDRALAGYNEQFF. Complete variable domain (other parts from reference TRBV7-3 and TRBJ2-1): GAGVSQTPSNKVTEKGKYVELRCDPISGHTALYWYRQSLGQGPEFLIYFQGTGAADDSGLPNDRFFAVRPEGSVSTLKIQRTERGDSAVYLCASSLGHRDRALAGYNEQFFGPGTRLTVL.

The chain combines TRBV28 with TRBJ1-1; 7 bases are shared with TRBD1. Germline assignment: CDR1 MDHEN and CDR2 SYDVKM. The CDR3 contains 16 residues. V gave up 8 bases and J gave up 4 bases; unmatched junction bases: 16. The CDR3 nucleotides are TGTGCCAGCTCCCGGTGGAGACAGGGTCGGGGCACTGAAGCTTTCTTT. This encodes CASSRWRQGRGTEAFF.

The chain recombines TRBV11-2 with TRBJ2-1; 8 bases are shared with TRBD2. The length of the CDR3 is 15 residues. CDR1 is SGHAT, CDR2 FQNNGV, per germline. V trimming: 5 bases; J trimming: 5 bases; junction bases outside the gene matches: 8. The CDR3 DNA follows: TGTGCCAGCAGCATAAGCCGGGGGGGACACAATGAGCAGTTCTTC. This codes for CASSISRGGHNEQFF. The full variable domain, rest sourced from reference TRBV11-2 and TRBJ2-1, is EAGVAQSPRYKIIEKRQSVAFWCNPISGHATLYWYQQILGQGPKLLIQFQNNGVVDDSQLPKDRFSAERLKGVDSTLKIQPAKLEDSAVYLCASSISRGGHNEQFFGPGTRLTVL.

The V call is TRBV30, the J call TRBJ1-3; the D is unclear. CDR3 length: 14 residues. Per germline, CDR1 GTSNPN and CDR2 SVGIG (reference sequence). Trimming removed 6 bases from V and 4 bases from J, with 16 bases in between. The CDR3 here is CACHDKWGGNTIYF. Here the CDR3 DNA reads TGTGCCTGTCACGACAAATGGGGAGGAAACACCATATATTTT.

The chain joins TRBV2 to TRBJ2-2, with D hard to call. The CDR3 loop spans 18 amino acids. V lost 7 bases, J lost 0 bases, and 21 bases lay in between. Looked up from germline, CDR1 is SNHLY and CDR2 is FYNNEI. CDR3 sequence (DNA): TGTGCCAGCACCCCGAGAAGGTCGTTCAGCGCGAACACCGGGGAGCTGTTTTTT. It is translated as CASTPRRSFSANTGELFF.

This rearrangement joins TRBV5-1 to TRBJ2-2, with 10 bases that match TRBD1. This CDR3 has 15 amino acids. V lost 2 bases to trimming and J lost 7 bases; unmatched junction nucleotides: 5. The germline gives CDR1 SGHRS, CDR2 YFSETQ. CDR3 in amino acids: CASSFWDRGDGELFF. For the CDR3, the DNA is TGCGCCAGCAGCTTCTGGGACAGGGGAGACGGGGAGCTGTTTTTT.

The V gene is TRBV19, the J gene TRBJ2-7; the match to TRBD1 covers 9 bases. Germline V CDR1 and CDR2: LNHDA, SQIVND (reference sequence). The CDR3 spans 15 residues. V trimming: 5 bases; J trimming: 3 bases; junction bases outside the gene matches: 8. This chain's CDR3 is CASSDTGGHGYEQYF. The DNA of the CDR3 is TGTGCCAGTAGTGATACAGGGGGCCACGGCTACGAGCAGTACTTC.

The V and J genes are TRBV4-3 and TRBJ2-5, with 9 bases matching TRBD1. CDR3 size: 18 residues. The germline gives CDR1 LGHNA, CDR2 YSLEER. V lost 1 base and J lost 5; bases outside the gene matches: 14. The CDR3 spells CASSQGIVETGGFETQYF. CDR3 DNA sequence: TGCGCCAGCAGCCAAGGGATCGTCGAGACAGGGGGTTTTGAGACCCAGTACTTC.

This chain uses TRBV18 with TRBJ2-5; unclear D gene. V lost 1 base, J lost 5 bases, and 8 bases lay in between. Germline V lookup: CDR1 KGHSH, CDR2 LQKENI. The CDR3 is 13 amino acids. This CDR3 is CASSPRQGETQYF. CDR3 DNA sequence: TGTGCCAGCTCACCACGCCAAGGGGAGACCCAGTACTTC.

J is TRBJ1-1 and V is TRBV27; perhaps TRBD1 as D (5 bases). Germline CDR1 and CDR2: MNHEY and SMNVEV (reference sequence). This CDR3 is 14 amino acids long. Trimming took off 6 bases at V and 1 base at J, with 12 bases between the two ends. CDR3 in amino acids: CASSGAEANTEAFF. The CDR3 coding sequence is TGTGCCAGCAGCGGGGCGGAGGCGAACACTGAAGCTTTCTTT.

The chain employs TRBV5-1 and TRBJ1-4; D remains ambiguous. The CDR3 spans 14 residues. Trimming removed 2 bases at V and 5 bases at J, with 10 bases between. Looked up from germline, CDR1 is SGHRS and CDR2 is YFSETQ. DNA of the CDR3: TGCGCCAGCAGCTTAACAGAGATAAATGAAAAACTGTTTTTT. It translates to CASSLTEINEKLFF.

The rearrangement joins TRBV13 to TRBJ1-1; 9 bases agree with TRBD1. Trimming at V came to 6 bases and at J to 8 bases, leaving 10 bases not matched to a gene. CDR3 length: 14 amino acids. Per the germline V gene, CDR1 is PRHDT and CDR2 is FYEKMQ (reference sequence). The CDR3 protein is CASRRGDRVSEAFF. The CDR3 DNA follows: TGTGCCAGCAGACGAGGGGACAGGGTTTCAGAAGCTTTCTTT.